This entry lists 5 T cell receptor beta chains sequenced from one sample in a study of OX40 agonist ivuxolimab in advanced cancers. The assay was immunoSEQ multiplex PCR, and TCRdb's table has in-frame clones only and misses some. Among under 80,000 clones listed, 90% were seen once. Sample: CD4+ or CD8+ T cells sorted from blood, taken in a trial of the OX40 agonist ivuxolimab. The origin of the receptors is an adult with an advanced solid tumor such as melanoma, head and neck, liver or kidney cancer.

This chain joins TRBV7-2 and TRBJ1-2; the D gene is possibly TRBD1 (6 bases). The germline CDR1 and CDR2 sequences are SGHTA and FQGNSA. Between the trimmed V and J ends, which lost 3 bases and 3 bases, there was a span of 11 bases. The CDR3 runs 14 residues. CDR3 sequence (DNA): TGTGCCAGCAGCTTCCAAGGGGGGGACTATGGCTACACCTTC. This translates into CASSFQGGDYGYTF.

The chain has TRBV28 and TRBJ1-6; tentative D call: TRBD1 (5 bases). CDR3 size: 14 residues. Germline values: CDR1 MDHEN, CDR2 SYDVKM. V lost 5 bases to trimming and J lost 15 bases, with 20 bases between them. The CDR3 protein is CASSLYSGTPDLHF. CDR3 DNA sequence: TGTGCCAGCAGTCTGTACTCCGGGACTCCCGACCTCCACTTT.

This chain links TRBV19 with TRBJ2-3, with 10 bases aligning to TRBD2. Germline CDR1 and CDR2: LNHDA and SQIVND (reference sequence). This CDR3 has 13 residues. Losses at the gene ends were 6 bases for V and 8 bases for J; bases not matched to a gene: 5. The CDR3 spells CASSLAGDGTQYF. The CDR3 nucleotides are TGTGCCAGTAGCCTAGCGGGAGACGGTACGCAGTATTTT.

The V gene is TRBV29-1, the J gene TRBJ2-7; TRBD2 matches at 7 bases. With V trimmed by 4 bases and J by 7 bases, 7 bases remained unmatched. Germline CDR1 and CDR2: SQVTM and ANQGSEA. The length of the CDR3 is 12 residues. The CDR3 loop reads CSVAGLKREQYF. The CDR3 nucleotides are TGCAGCGTTGCGGGACTAAAAAGGGAGCAGTACTTC.

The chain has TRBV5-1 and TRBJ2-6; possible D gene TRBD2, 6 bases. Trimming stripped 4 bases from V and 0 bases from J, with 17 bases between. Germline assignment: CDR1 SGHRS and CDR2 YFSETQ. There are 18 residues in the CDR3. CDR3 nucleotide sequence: TGCGCCAGCAGCACCGGGGGTCTCCGTAACTCTGGGGCCAACGTCCTGACTTTC. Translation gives CASSTGGLRNSGANVLTF.